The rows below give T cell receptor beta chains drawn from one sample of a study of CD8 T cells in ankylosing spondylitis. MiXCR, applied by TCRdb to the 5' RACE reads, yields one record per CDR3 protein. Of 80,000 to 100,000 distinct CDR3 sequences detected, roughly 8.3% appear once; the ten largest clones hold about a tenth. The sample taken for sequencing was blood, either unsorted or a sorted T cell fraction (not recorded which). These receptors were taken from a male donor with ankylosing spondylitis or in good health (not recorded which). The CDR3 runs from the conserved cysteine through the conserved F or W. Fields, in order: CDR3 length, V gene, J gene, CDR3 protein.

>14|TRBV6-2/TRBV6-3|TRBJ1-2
CASSGTGRLLGYTF
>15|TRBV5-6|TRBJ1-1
CASSLRTGIETEAFF
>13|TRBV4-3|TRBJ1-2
CASSRRGDYGYTF
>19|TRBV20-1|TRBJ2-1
CSALPGLRAFYLSYNEQFF
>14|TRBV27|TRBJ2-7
CASSPRGLSYEQYF
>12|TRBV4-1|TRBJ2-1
CASSQVHNEQFF
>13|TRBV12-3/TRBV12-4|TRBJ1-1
CASSLSTNTEAFF
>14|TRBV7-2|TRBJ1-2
CASSMTTDLYGYTF
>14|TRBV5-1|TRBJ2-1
CASSGLAGAYEQFF
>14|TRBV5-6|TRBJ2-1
CASSTRIVGNEQFF
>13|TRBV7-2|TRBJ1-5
CASSYPGDQPQHF
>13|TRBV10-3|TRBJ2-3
CAIRRDNTDTQYF
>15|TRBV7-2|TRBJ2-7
CASSSGGVVTYEQYF
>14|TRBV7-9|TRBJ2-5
CASSDRTGGETQYF
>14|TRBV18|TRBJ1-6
CASSPRSGNSPLHF
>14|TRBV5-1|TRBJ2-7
CASSLGGQPYEQYF
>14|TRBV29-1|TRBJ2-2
CSVEGARNTGELFF
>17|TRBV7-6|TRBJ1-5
CASSPGTGEYSNQPQHF
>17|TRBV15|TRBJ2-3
CATSRGPGGGPVDTQYF
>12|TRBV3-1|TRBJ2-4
CASAETPNIQYF
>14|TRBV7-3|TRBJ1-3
CASSVQKSGNTIYF
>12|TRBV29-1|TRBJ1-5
CSVEGGGQPQHF
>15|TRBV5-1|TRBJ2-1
CASSLAVTSYNEQFF
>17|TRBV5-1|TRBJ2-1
CASSPGLAGGSMNEQFF
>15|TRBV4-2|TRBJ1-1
CASASTGVGNTEAFF
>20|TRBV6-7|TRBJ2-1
CASNPSGVAGAVPSYNEQFF
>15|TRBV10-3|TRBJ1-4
CAISVHTGTRGELFF
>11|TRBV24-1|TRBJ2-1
CATSVNNEQFF
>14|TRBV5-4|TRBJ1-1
CASSLGRGNTEAFF
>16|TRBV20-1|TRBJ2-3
CSARDFYGEERDTQYF
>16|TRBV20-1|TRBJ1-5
CSARPRTGEYNQPQHF
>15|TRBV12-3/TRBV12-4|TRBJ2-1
CASSLLVAEYNEQFF
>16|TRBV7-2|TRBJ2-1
CASSLAGTSGRTEQFF
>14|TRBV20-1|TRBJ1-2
CSAANPIDNYGYTF
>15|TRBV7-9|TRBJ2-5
CASSFSHLTGETQYF
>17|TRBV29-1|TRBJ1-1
CSVGWDRGLKLNTEAFF
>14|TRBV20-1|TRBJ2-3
CSALPPGEADTQYF
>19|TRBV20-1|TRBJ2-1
CSARPGAGGSRGIYNEQFF
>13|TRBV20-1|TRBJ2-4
CSASILAKNIQYF
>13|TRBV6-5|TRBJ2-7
CASSYHPSYEQYF
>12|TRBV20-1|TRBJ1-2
CSARVTGDGYTF
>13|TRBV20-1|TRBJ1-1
CSALIGGNTEAFF
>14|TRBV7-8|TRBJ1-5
CASSLGPLNQPQHF
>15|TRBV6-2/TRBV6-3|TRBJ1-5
CASRGTGVLNQPQHF
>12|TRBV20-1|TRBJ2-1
CSARDRHNEQFF
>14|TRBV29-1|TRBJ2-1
CSVGTTSSYNEQFF
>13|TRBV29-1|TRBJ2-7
CSAGGQALYEQYF
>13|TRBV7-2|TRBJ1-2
CASSFNREYGYTF
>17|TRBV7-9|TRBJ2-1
CASSLGPGGGAYNEQFF
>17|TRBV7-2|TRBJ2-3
CASSLAIAGGNTDTQYF
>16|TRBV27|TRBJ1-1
CASSLGTGGWNTEAFF
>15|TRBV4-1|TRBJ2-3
CASSQSGRKADTQYF
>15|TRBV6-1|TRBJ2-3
CASSALTGNTDTQYF